This T cell receptor beta chain was sequenced during a study of monozygotic twins with inflammatory bowel disease (dated by TCRdb to the late 2010s). Some background on the complete study: In total, around 28 monozygotic twin pairs made up the full study: 19 Danish pairs, all IBD-discordant, plus nine German pairs, of which four were IBD-concordant and five were IBD-discordant. Each individual had, on average, about 151 000 unique TCRalpha sequences and 181 000 unique TCRbeta sequences available for analysis. Disease-associated traits were sought mainly through comparisons between IBD patients and their genetically identical healthy co-twins within discordant pairs.

Note on this clonotype: Its antigen specificity is not known.

Including the terminal cysteine and phenylalanine, the CDR3 comprises 18 residues. The DNA is unrecorded. CDR1 SGHVS and CDR2 FQNEAQ were looked up in the germline V gene. Results and caveats for the whole study, not just this receptor: TCRbeta repertoire diversity, by inverse Simpson index, was decreased in IBD patients compared with their healthy co-twins. Different T cell subtypes could not be distinguished in the analysis. Repertoire similarity did not differ between concordant and discordant twins, which could be due to limited statistical power. Differing immunosuppressive treatments among patients may have added background noise and inter-individual variability to the repertoires. Fewer clonotypes were shared with other individuals by IBD patients than by healthy twins, most markedly in patients showing signs of disease activity. No single strong signal or clonotype linked to IBD turned up in the results, so the idea that one exists was not supported.

A roughly 2.6 ml peripheral blood sample was drawn into PAXgene tubes per donor and stored at -80°C. Total RNA was isolated from whole blood with the PAXgene blood miRNA kit on an automated QIAcube, without T cell sorting. Peripheral blood from monozygotic twin pairs concordant or discordant for inflammatory bowel disease was subjected to deep TCRalpha and TCRbeta repertoire profiling with unique molecular barcoding. Smoking habits were recorded for all twin pairs, and each individual was classified as a current, former or never smoker. The library was produced with 5' RACE. For each TCR library, around 3,500 ng of total RNA was used. For each sample, cDNA was synthesized in eight separate reactions using SMARTScribe reverse transcriptase. During cDNA synthesis, template switching introduced unique molecular identifiers that contained a 6-nucleotide sample barcode. TCRalpha and TCRbeta cDNA was amplified by two nested PCRs of approximately 17 and 9 cycles, with bead purification after each PCR. Before amplification, cDNA was treated with uracil DNA-glycosylase and purified using the QIAquick PCR purification kit. In the second PCR, Illumina TruSeq-compatible adapters and sample-specific barcodes were added. TapeStation and Qubit were used to check library quality and concentration, and around 5.2 ng of each library went into the pool. Pooled libraries were sequenced on an Illumina HiSeq2500 single-index Rapid Run with 2 x 100 bp reads and custom sequencing primers. The authors' pipeline ran thus. UMI-based consensus assembly with MiGEC version 1.2.6 was used to correct PCR and sequencing errors. V(D)J alignment, clonotype assembly and CDR3 extraction were performed with MiXCR version 2.1.1. Normalisation of gene usage, clonotype sharing and MAIT/NKT TCR abundance was achieved by analysing the top 1000, 10 000 and 20 000 clonotypes per sample. Diversity was computed as the inverse Simpson index with the vegan R package after downsampling to 27 000 UMIs. Paired Mann-Whitney U tests on discordant twin pairs were used, with Benjamini-Hochberg multiple-testing correction. Following TCRdb reprocessing, every CDR3 protein sequence forms one entry, and DNA is not provided. The V and J calls come from TCRdb's annotation, not from the publication. The sample has approximately 150,000 distinct CDR3 sequences on record. Of the sample, 2.4% is held by the ten largest clones.

Recombination joined TRBV7-8 with TRBJ1-2; the TCRdb call, TRBD1, lacks DNA for checking. The sequenced sample consisted of blood. The sequence was obtained from a human donor with ulcerative colitis or Crohn's disease, or a healthy co-twin of an affected twin (not recorded which). The CDR3: CASSLAQQGAGVNYGYTF.